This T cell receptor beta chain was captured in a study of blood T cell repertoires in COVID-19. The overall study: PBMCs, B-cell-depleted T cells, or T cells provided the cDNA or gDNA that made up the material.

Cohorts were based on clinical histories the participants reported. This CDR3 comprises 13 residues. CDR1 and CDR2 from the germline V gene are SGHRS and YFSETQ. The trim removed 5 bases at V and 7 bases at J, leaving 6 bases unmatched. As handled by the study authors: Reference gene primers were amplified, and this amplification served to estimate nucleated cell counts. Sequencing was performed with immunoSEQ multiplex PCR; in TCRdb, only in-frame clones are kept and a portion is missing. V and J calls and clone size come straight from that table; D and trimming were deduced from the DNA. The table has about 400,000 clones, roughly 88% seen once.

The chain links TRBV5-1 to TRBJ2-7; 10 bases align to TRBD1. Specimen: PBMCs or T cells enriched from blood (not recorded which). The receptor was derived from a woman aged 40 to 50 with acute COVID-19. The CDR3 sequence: CASRGQGEREQYF. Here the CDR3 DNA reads TGCGCCAGCAGAGGACAGGGGGAGAGGGAGCAGTACTTC. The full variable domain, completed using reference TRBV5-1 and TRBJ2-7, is KAGVTQTPRYLIKTRGQQVTLSCSPISGHRSVSWYQQTPGQGLQFLFEYFSETQRNKGNFPGRFSGRQFSNSRSEMNVSTLELGDSALYLCASRGQGEREQYFGPGTRLTVT.